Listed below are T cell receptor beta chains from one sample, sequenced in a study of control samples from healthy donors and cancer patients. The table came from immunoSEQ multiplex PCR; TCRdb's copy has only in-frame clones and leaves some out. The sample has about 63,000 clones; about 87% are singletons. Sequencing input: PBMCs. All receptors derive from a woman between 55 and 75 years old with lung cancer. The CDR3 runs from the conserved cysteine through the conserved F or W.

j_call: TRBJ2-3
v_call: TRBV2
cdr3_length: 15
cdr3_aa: CASSASRGGRDTQYF

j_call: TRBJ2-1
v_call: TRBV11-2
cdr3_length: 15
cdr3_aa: CASSADPGWDNEQFF

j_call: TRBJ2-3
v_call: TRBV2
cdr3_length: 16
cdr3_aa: CASSEFVSAGPDTQYF

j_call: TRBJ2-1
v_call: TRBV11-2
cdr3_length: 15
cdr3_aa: CASSLGGGPHNEQFF

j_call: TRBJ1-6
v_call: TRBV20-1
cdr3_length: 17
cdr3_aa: CSASDGGRSSYNSPLHF

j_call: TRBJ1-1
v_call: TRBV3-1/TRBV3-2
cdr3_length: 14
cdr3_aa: CASSLPGQSTEAFF

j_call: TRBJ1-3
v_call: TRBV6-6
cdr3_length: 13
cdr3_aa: CASSPGEGNTIYF

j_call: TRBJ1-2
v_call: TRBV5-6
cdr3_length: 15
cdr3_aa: CASSRSTGLGYGYTF

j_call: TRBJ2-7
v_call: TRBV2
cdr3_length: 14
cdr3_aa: CAGGLLAGVYEQYF

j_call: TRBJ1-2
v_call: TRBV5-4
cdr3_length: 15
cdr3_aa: CASSLVDRGFYGYTF

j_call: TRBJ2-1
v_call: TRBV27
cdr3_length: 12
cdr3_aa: CASSHGYNEQFF

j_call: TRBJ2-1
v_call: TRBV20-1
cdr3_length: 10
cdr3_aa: CSASRQGEFF

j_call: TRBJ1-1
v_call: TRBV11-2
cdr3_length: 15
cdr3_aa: CASSPQGQANTEAFF

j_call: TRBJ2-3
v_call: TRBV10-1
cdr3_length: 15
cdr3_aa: CASSESGRELVTQYF

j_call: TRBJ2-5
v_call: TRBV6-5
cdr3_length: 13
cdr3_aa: CASRMNRRETQYF

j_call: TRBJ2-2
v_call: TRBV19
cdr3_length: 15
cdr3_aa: CASSMWSDNTGELFF